The next 13 T cell receptor beta chains were all read from a single sample in a study of Ad26.COV2.S vaccination and SARS-CoV-2 variants (dated by TCRdb to the early 2020s). The sample's treatment or condition label is to be understood as: some 19 received Ad26.COV2.S at low or high dose, single or two shots; about 5 received placebo; per-sample allocation not given. For vaccine and placebo recipients, the sequenced repertoires came from samples collected on day 63 after the first injection. Receptor libraries were prepared by the immunoSEQ multiplex PCR assay. The immuneACCESS repertoire file appears here via TCRdb, limited to in-frame rearrangements. These files lack a portion of the clones; in checked studies, under half of the deficit traces to unresolved V genes, and the cause of the others is not known. For this sample the table gives around 450,000 clones, of which roughly 87% were detected only once. The ten most abundant clones make up 2% to 3% of the sample.

The sequencing used peripheral blood, collected in a trial of Ad26.COV2.S vaccine versus placebo. The receptors come from a person aged 18-65 years who received the Ad26.COV2.S COVID-19 vaccine or a placebo.

V gene TRBV5-6 combines with J gene TRBJ2-3; 8 nucleotides line up with TRBD2. The CDR3 runs 16 residues. Germline lookup yields CDR1 SGHDT and CDR2 YYEEEE. Trimming cost V 1 base and J 2 bases; bases outside gene matches: 6. CDR3 protein: CASSLQRESYTDTQYF. DNA for the CDR3: TGTGCCAGCAGCTTGCAGCGGGAGAGCTACACAGATACGCAGTATTTT.

This rearrangement joins TRBV10-3 to TRBJ1-6; TRBD1 matches at 8 bases. The CDR3 is made up of 15 amino acids. The ends lost 5 bases at V and 10 bases at J; junction bases unmatched: 10. CDR1 and CDR2 from the germline V gene are ENHRY and SYGVKD. CDR3 coding DNA: TGTGCCATCAGTCGAGACAGGGGAACGGGGTCACCCCTCCACTTT. Its translation: CAISRDRGTGSPLHF.

On this clone itself: This CDR3 is also generated by other DNA sequences in the sample. The V and J genes are TRBV5-1 and TRBJ1-1; 7 bases match TRBD1. The CDR3 totals 13 residues. Germline V gene data show CDR1 as SGHRS and CDR2 as YFSETQ. V was clipped by 1 base and J by 5 bases; unmatched bases: 2. DNA for the CDR3: TGCGCCAGCAGCTTGCAGGGGGGAACTGAAGCTTTCTTT. Encoded protein: CASSLQGGTEAFF.

The V gene is TRBV5-1, the J gene TRBJ2-2, with D possibly being TRBD2 (5 bases). The length of the CDR3 is 14 residues. Germline CDR1 is SGHRS and CDR2 is YFSETQ. V was trimmed by 6 bases and J by 3 bases, leaving 12 bases between them. In DNA, the CDR3 is TGCGCCAGCAACGGACTTACCTACACCGGGGAGCTGTTTTTT. It encodes CASNGLTYTGELFF.

The chain recombines TRBV27 with TRBJ1-1; TRBD1 might be the D (6 bases). The CDR3 consists of 14 residues. Germline V gives CDR1 MNHEY, CDR2 SMNVEV (reference sequence). V gave up 6 bases and J gave up 6 bases, with 17 bases separating them. CDR3 region: CASRPYRAAAEAFF. CDR3 in DNA: TGTGCCAGCAGACCCTACAGGGCTGCCGCTGAAGCTTTCTTT.

This chain joins TRBV29-1 and TRBJ2-1; 9 nucleotides agree with TRBD2. CDR3 size: 13 residues. From germline, CDR1 is SQVTM and CDR2 ANQGSEA. The trim removed 5 bases at V and 10 bases at J, leaving 9 bases unmatched. The CDR3 DNA follows: TGCAGCGTTTCTACCCGCCTAGCGGGAGAGCAGTTCTTC. It translates to CSVSTRLAGEQFF.

CDR3 protein: CASSLRGGYGYTF. The CDR3 DNA follows: TGTGCCAGCAGTTTGAGGGGAGGCTATGGCTACACCTTC. The V call is TRBV27, the J call TRBJ1-2; D may be TRBD1 (5 bases). Per the germline V gene, CDR1 is MNHEY and CDR2 is SMNVEV (reference sequence). This CDR3 spans 13 amino acids. The V gene lost 3 bases and the J gene lost 4 bases, with 9 bases spanning the gap.

The CDR3 DNA reads as TGTGCCAGCAGTAGACAGGAACTCTATGGCTACACCTTC. It is translated as CASSRQELYGYTF. The chain employs TRBV6-6 and TRBJ1-2, with a weak D call TRBD1 (6 bases). From germline, CDR1 is MNHNY and CDR2 SVGAGI (reference sequence). The CDR3 spans 13 residues. V was shortened by 5 bases and J by 4 bases, with 11 bases between the two germline ends.

The V call is TRBV11-2, the J call TRBJ1-2; D unresolved. V was clipped by 0 bases and J by 6 bases, with 11 bases between them. CDR1 is SGHAT, CDR2 FQNNGV, per germline. CDR3 length equals 14 residues. The CDR3 DNA follows: TGTGCCAGCAGCTTAGAATCGGGGTTTAATGGCTACACCTTC. Translated, it gives CASSLESGFNGYTF.

Comments on this clone: Other DNA sequences of this sample code for an identical CDR3. V gene TRBV9 combines with J gene TRBJ2-1; D is possibly TRBD2 (5 bases). Germline V lookup: CDR1 SGDLS, CDR2 YYNGEE. The V end was cut by 0 bases, the J end by 2 bases, with 9 bases between. The CDR3 has 15 residues. The CDR3 here is CASSVEGGPYNEQFF. The CDR3 coding sequence is TGTGCCAGCAGCGTAGAAGGCGGGCCCTACAATGAGCAGTTCTTC.

The rearrangement links TRBV5-1 to TRBJ2-2, with 9 bases lining up with TRBD1. CDR1 and CDR2 (germline): SGHRS, YFSETQ. V was clipped by 1 base and J by 2 bases; unmatched bases: 3. This CDR3 has 16 residues. The CDR3 region is CASSLLGQGNTGELFF. The CDR3 DNA reads TGCGCCAGCAGCTTGTTGGGACAGGGAAACACCGGGGAGCTGTTTTTT. Together with reference TRBV5-1 and TRBJ2-2, the CDR3 gives the full variable domain: KAGVTQTPRYLIKTRGQQVTLSCSPISGHRSVSWYQQTPGQGLQFLFEYFSETQRNKGNFPGRFSGRQFSNSRSEMNVSTLELGDSALYLCASSLLGQGNTGELFFGEGSRLTVL.

The V call is TRBV4-3, the J call TRBJ1-2, with D hard to call. V shed 3 bases and J shed 7 bases, with 12 bases lying between them. The CDR3 extends over 13 amino acids. CDR1 LGHNA and CDR2 YSLEER come from the germline V gene. For the CDR3, the DNA is TGCGCCAGCAGCCATGCGGGGAGCCGTGGCTACACCTTC. It yields the protein CASSHAGSRGYTF.

This chain joins TRBV7-3 and TRBJ2-7; D uncertain. Germline V lookup: CDR1 SGHTA, CDR2 FQGTGA. V lost 2 bases and J 6 bases, leaving 2 bases between the germline ends. The CDR3 has 10 residues. The CDR3 here is CASSLVEQYV. DNA of the CDR3: TGTGCCAGCAGCTTAGTCGAGCAGTACGTC.